A single sample is the source of the 23 T cell receptor beta chains below, sequenced in a study of CD8 T cells in Susac syndrome. Random hexamers were used to reverse transcribe roughly 0.45 to 1 ug of RNA. A single record per CDR3 protein comes from TCRdb applying MiXCR to the immunoSEQ multiplex PCR reads. The data hold roughly 150,000 distinct CDR3 sequences, with around 95% observed a single time. The specimen was CD8+ T cells from PBMCs. These receptor sequences come from a human donor with Susac syndrome.

The chain links TRBV30 to TRBJ2-7; D is perhaps TRBD1 (5 bases). V lost 3 bases, J lost 3 bases, and 12 bases lay in between. Germline assignment: CDR1 GTSNPN and CDR2 SVGIG (reference sequence). CDR3 size: 13 residues. CDR3: CAWRGHPDYEQYF. As DNA, the CDR3 is TGTGCCTGGAGGGGGCACCCTGACTACGAGCAGTACTTC.

The chain has TRBV28 and TRBJ2-1; a possible D gene is TRBD2 (6 bases). Germline lookup yields CDR1 MDHEN and CDR2 SYDVKM. The CDR3 runs to 13 residues. V was trimmed by 3 bases and J by 15 bases, leaving 18 bases between them. CDR3 sequence (DNA): TGTGCCAGCAGTTTCGTTAGCGGCCTCTTCCCGTTCTTC. This sequence encodes CASSFVSGLFPFF. Full variable domain (remainder filled in from reference TRBV28 and TRBJ2-1): DVKVTQSSRYLVKRTGEKVFLECVQDMDHENMFWYRQDPGLGLRLIYFSYDVKMKEKGDIPEGYSVSREKKERFSLILESASTNQTSMYLCASSFVSGLFPFFGPGTRLTVL.

This sequence joins TRBV5-6 and TRBJ2-7; TRBD2 aligns across 16 bases. The V gene end was trimmed by 0 bases and the J gene end by 4 bases; junction bases not matched to a gene: 4. Germline V lookup: CDR1 SGHDT, CDR2 YYEEEE. The CDR3 spans 17 residues. As DNA, the CDR3 is TGTGCCAGCAGCTTGGAGGGACTAGCGGGAGGGCAGTACGAGCAGTACTTC. Protein product: CASSLEGLAGGQYEQYF.

V is TRBV15 and J is TRBJ2-1; unclear D gene. Trimming removed 0 bases from V and 5 bases from J, with 11 bases in between. This CDR3 is built from 15 residues. CDR1 LNHNV and CDR2 YYDKDF come from the germline V gene (reference sequence). The CDR3 region has the DNA TGTGCCACCAGCAGAGATCGAGATACCAACAATGAGCAGTTCTTC. It specifies CATSRDRDTNNEQFF.

This chain connects TRBV20-1 to TRBJ1-1, with D possibly matching TRBD1 (5 bases). The CDR3 spans 13 residues. V shed 6 bases and J shed 1 base, with 12 bases lying between them. Germline assignment: CDR1 DFQATT and CDR2 SNEGSKA (reference sequence). The CDR3 is CSARGEGNTEAFF. The CDR3 region has the DNA TGCAGTGCCCGGGGGGAGGGGAACACTGAAGCTTTCTTT.

This clonotype has more than one count but fewer than ten. At one boundary the junction diverges from the germline segment, which might be a read error. The V gene is TRBV4-1, the J gene TRBJ2-7; a weak D match, TRBD2 (7 bases). The CDR3 sequence is 13 residues long. Germline V gene sequence: CDR1 MGHRA, CDR2 YSYEKL. CDR3 region: CASSQGGGYEQYF. In DNA form, the CDR3 reads TGTGCCAGCAGTCAGGGAGGGGGGTACGAGCAGTACTTC.

V usage is TRBV12-5 and J usage is TRBJ1-5; the D is unclear. The CDR3 is 14 residues long. CDR1 and CDR2 from the germline V gene are LGHNT and FRNRAP. V was trimmed by 5 bases and J by 4 bases, leaving 12 bases between them. CDR3 residues: CASGPYAGNQPQHF. The CDR3, as DNA: TGTGCTAGTGGTCCCTATGCGGGGAATCAGCCCCAGCATTTT.

J is TRBJ2-1 and V is TRBV5-1; 13 bases line up with TRBD2. In germline, CDR1 is SGHRS, CDR2 YFSETQ. Trimming at V came to 0 bases and at J to 8 bases, leaving 5 bases not matched to a gene. The CDR3 runs to 16 residues. The CDR3: CASSLGTSGSIDEQFF. As DNA, the CDR3 is TGCGCCAGCAGCTTGGGGACTAGCGGGAGTATCGATGAGCAGTTCTTC.

This chain links TRBV20-1 with TRBJ2-7; a weak D match, TRBD1 (6 bases). Germline CDR1 and CDR2: DFQATT and SNEGSKA (reference sequence). Trimming shortened V by 3 bases and J by 12 bases, and 27 bases separated the two germline ends. The CDR3 has 15 amino acids. CDR3 sequence: CSARAPGNRAFVRYF. In DNA form, the CDR3 reads TGCAGTGCTAGGGCGCCCGGGAACAGGGCCTTCGTTAGGTACTTC.

The chain has TRBV29-1 and TRBJ2-2; D is ambiguous. V gave up 6 bases and J gave up 8 bases, with 10 bases separating them. The CDR3 loop spans 11 amino acids. Germline loops: CDR1 SQVTM, CDR2 ANQGSEA. As DNA, the CDR3 is TGCAGCGTCCTTATGGCGGGGGAGCTGTTTTTT. This sequence encodes CSVLMAGELFF.

The chain carries TRBV10-3 and TRBJ2-2; TRBD2 agrees at 9 bases. The V and J ends lost 2 bases and 3 bases, in that order; junction bases with no gene match: 7. CDR1 is ENHRY and CDR2 is SYGVKD in the germline V gene. The CDR3 sequence is 17 residues long. The CDR3 region is CAISEAASGMDTGELFF. CDR3 sequence (DNA): TGTGCCATCAGTGAGGCGGCTAGCGGGATGGACACCGGGGAGCTGTTTTTT.

This clonotype has only a few counts. The CDR3 spells CASSQDLYEQYF. The CDR3 DNA is TGTGCCAGCAGCCAAGACCTATACGAGCAGTACTTC. This rearrangement joins TRBV3-1 to TRBJ2-7; D is unclear. CDR3 size: 12 residues. Germline V gene sequence: CDR1 LGHDT, CDR2 YNNKEL (reference sequence). V lost 0 bases and J lost 4, with 4 bases in between.

V usage is TRBV27 and J usage is TRBJ2-7; TRBD1 matches at 7 bases. This CDR3 is 14 amino acids long. CDR1 and CDR2 (germline): MNHEY, SMNVEV (reference sequence). Trimming removed 3 bases from V and 2 bases from J; junction bases left unmatched: 4. In nucleotides, the CDR3 is TGTGCCAGCAGTTTGGGACAGCCAGCCTACGAGCAGTACTTC. It specifies CASSLGQPAYEQYF.

The chain combines TRBV6-5 with TRBJ2-3; D assignment may be TRBD1 or TRBD2 (5 bases each). From germline, CDR1 is MNHEY and CDR2 SVGAGI. This CDR3 is built from 14 residues. Trimming stripped 7 bases from V and 5 bases from J, with 16 bases between. The CDR3 loop is CASNQGTTGDTQYF. DNA for the CDR3: TGTGCCAGCAATCAAGGGACCACAGGAGATACGCAGTATTTT.

CDR3 nucleotides: TGTGCCACGAGGGGCGGGAACTGGACAGATACGCAGTATTTT. It specifies CATRGGNWTDTQYF. V gene TRBV19 combines with J gene TRBJ2-3; possible D gene TRBD2, 6 bases. Germline V gives CDR1 LNHDA, CDR2 SQIVND (reference sequence). There are 14 residues in the CDR3. Trimming left V 10 bases short and J 3 bases short, with 17 bases between.

The chain has TRBV2 and TRBJ1-3; 8 nucleotides align to TRBD1. The CDR3 sequence is 13 residues long. Per germline, CDR1 SNHLY and CDR2 FYNNEI. V gave up 7 bases and J gave up 8 bases; unmatched junction bases: 7. DNA of the CDR3: TGTGCCAGCATGAGGACAGGGTTGGACACCATATATTTT. Amino acid sequence: CASMRTGLDTIYF.

This rearrangement joins TRBV29-1 to TRBJ2-5, with 8 bases that match TRBD2. CDR3 size: 15 residues. Trimming cost V 0 bases and J 2 bases; bases outside gene matches: 5. Looked up from germline, CDR1 is SQVTM and CDR2 is ANQGSEA. CDR3 sequence: CSVEEPSGLQETQYF. The CDR3, as DNA: TGCAGCGTTGAAGAGCCTAGCGGGTTGCAAGAGACCCAGTACTTC.

V and J are TRBV12-3 or TRBV12-4 and TRBJ1-5; 7 positions agree with TRBD1. This CDR3 spans 18 amino acids. J lost 6 bases, V lost 0 bases, and 14 bases had no gene match. In nucleotides, the CDR3 is TGTGCCAGCAGTTTAGCGCTAGACGAGACAGGGTCGGGTCAGCCCCAGCATTTT. This codes for CASSLALDETGSGQPQHF.

The J gene is TRBJ1-1, the V gene TRBV5-1; D gene uncertain. V was clipped by 6 bases and J by 2 bases, with 5 bases between them. Germline CDR1 and CDR2: SGHRS and YFSETQ. The CDR3 length is 11 residues. The CDR3 region has the DNA TGCGCCAGCACCTCAAACACTGAAGCTTTCTTT. Translating it yields CASTSNTEAFF.

The chain couples TRBV24-1 to TRBJ2-2, with 8 bases lining up with TRBD1. The ends lost 0 bases at V and 0 bases at J; junction bases unmatched: 8. There are 19 residues in the CDR3. Germline CDR1 reads KGHDR; CDR2 reads SFDVKD. The DNA of the CDR3 is TGTGCCACCAGTGATTTGCTCCTGGACAGGGCCCCGAACACCGGGGAGCTGTTTTTT. Translated: CATSDLLLDRAPNTGELFF.

The chain employs TRBV24-1 and TRBJ1-1; the match to TRBD1 covers 7 bases. Germline V CDR1 and CDR2: KGHDR, SFDVKD. With 1 base clipped from V and 11 bases from J, the junction kept 9 bases outside the gene matches. The CDR3 spans 14 residues. The CDR3 loop reads CATSDLSGGGEAFF. The CDR3 DNA is TGTGCCACCAGTGATTTATCAGGGGGTGGAGAGGCTTTCTTT.

The chain links TRBV7-9 to TRBJ2-1; no reliable D call. CDR3 size: 13 residues. V was cut by 1 base and J by 9 bases, with 10 bases left in between. CDR1 is SEHNR, CDR2 FQNEAQ, per germline (reference sequence). As DNA, the CDR3 is TGTGCCAGCAGCTTAGTTGTACCGGGTGAGCAGTTCTTC. Its translation is CASSLVVPGEQFF.

V gene TRBV7-9 combines with J gene TRBJ2-4, with D maybe TRBD2 (5 bases). The germline V gene has CDR1 SEHNR and CDR2 FQNEAQ (reference sequence). The V and J ends lost 4 bases and 3 bases respectively, with 13 bases between them. This CDR3 has 15 residues. As DNA, the CDR3 is TGTGCCAGCAGCTCCCCCCGGGGAATCAAAAACATTCAGTACTTC. Protein: CASSSPRGIKNIQYF.